The next 28 T cell receptor beta chains were all read from a single sample in a study of blood T cell repertoires in COVID-19. The assay was immunoSEQ multiplex PCR, and TCRdb's table has in-frame clones only and misses some. This sample yields 100,000 to 150,000 clones, of which about 84% are seen a single time; 3.9% belongs to the top ten. The sample comprised peripheral blood. Receptors were obtained from a man aged 60 to 69 with acute or convalescent COVID-19.

The chain uses TRBV30 and TRBJ2-7; 10 nucleotides line up with TRBD1. This CDR3 has 13 residues. CDR1 and CDR2 (germline): GTSNPN, SVGIG (reference sequence). The V gene end was trimmed by 4 bases and the J gene end by 5 bases; junction bases not matched to a gene: 5. This CDR3 is CAWTRQGADEQYF. CDR3 sequence (DNA): TGTGCCTGGACTCGACAGGGGGCGGACGAGCAGTACTTC.

The gene calls are TRBV25-1 and TRBJ2-2; 9 bases map to TRBD1. After removal of 6 bases from V and 7 bases from J, the junction contained 9 bases not matched to a gene. The germline V gene encodes CDR1 MGHDK and CDR2 SYGVNS. The CDR3 is 15 residues long. The CDR3 protein is CASRSGTGRNGELFF. The CDR3 DNA sequence: TGTGCCAGCAGGTCCGGGACAGGGCGGAACGGGGAGCTGTTTTTT.

This sequence joins TRBV18 and TRBJ2-2, with a tentative D call TRBD2 (6 bases). V lost 4 bases to trimming and J lost 2 bases, with 11 bases between them. CDR1 is KGHSH and CDR2 is LQKENI in the germline V gene. This CDR3 spans 15 amino acids. The CDR3: CASSQGLPNTGELFF. The CDR3 coding sequence is TGTGCCAGCTCACAAGGACTACCAAACACCGGGGAGCTGTTTTTT.

The CDR3 nucleotides read TGTGCCAGCAGCCTATCACAGGGTTACGAGCAGTACTTC. As protein: CASSLSQGYEQYF. V and J are TRBV9 and TRBJ2-7; perhaps TRBD1 as D (6 bases). V was clipped by 4 bases and J by 4 bases, with 12 bases between them. Germline V lookup: CDR1 SGDLS, CDR2 YYNGEE. The CDR3 extends over 13 amino acids.

V usage is TRBV19 and J usage is TRBJ2-4; TRBD2 aligns across 11 bases. This CDR3 has 16 amino acids. The germline gives CDR1 LNHDA, CDR2 SQIVND (reference sequence). V lost 0 bases and J lost 15; bases outside the gene matches: 13. As DNA, the CDR3 is TGTGCCAGTAGTATAGATCTGGCCTTAGCGGGAGGGCCTTGGTACTTC. Protein product: CASSIDLALAGGPWYF.

V is TRBV10-1 and J is TRBJ2-5, with D maybe TRBD1 (5 bases). CDR3 length: 13 amino acids. Germline CDR1 is WNHNN and CDR2 is SYGVQD (reference sequence). Trimming shortened V by 4 bases and J by 4 bases, and 10 bases separated the two germline ends. This CDR3 reads CASSGSGRETQYF. CDR3 in DNA: TGCGCCAGCAGTGGTTCAGGGCGAGAGACCCAGTACTTC.

In DNA form, the CDR3 reads TGCAGCGCCCGACAGGGGGCGACTCAAGAGACCCAGTACTTC. This translates into CSARQGATQETQYF. The rearrangement uses TRBV29-1 and TRBJ2-5; 10 bases agree with TRBD1. CDR1 is SQVTM, CDR2 ANQGSEA, per germline. V was pared by 7 bases and J by 2 bases, with 7 bases of the junction left unmatched. The length of the CDR3 is 14 residues.

The rearrangement joins TRBV10-2 to TRBJ2-4; 11 positions agree with TRBD1. Germline V lookup: CDR1 WSHSY, CDR2 SAAADI. V lost 1 base and J lost 7; bases outside the gene matches: 9. The CDR3 length is 17 residues. DNA for the CDR3: TGCGCCAGCAGTGAGTTCGGGTTAGGGGACAGGGGGAACATTCAGTACTTC. Amino acid sequence: CASSEFGLGDRGNIQYF.

This chain connects TRBV7-9 to TRBJ2-5; TRBD1 aligns across 7 bases. CDR3 length: 14 amino acids. The germline V gene has CDR1 SEHNR and CDR2 FQNEAQ (reference sequence). V was clipped by 4 bases and J by 2 bases; unmatched bases: 4. CDR3 in DNA: TGTGCCAGCAGCTCGGACAGGCGTCAAGAGACCCAGTACTTC. It codes for CASSSDRRQETQYF.

This chain uses TRBV12-3 or TRBV12-4 with TRBJ2-3; D gene unclear. V lost 2 bases, J lost 6 bases, and 9 bases lay in between. The CDR3 has 13 amino acids. CDR3: CASSLLPWDTQYF. The CDR3 bases are TGTGCCAGCAGTTTACTACCGTGGGATACGCAGTATTTT.

The rearrangement links TRBV28 to TRBJ1-6; 7 nucleotides agree with TRBD1. Trimming at V came to 1 base and at J to 9 bases, leaving 6 bases not matched to a gene. Germline values: CDR1 MDHEN, CDR2 SYDVKM. This CDR3 is 15 amino acids long. CDR3 nucleotides: TGTGCCAGCAGTTTATCAGGGGGTATAGTTTCACCCCTCCACTTT. Protein: CASSLSGGIVSPLHF. The entire variable domain, with the rest obtained from reference TRBV28 and TRBJ1-6, is as follows: DVKVTQSSRYLVKRTGEKVFLECVQDMDHENMFWYRQDPGLGLRLIYFSYDVKMKEKGDIPEGYSVSREKKERFSLILESASTNQTSMYLCASSLSGGIVSPLHFGNGTRLTVT.

The V and J genes are TRBV18 and TRBJ1-5; tentative D call: TRBD1 (5 bases). The CDR3 contains 15 residues. The V end was cut by 3 bases, the J end by 2 bases, with 11 bases between. The V gene's germline CDR1 is KGHSH and CDR2 LQKENI. The CDR3 here is CASSPTVGGNQPQHF. CDR3 DNA: TGTGCCAGCTCACCCACAGTAGGGGGCAATCAGCCCCAGCATTTT.

The genes are TRBV7-2 and TRBJ2-1; 8 nucleotides agree with TRBD2. CDR1 is SGHTA, CDR2 FQGNSA, per germline. V gave up 3 bases and J gave up 0 bases; unmatched junction bases: 7. This CDR3 comprises 17 residues. DNA for the CDR3: TGTGCCAGCAGCTTGGTCCCTACTAGCGGCTCCTACAATGAGCAGTTCTTC. This sequence encodes CASSLVPTSGSYNEQFF. The whole variable domain, remainder taken from reference TRBV7-2 and TRBJ2-1, is GAGVSQSPSNKVTEKGKDVELRCDPISGHTALYWYRQSLGQGLEFLIYFQGNSAPDKSGLPSDRFSAERTGGSVSTLTIQRTQQEDSAVYLCASSLVPTSGSYNEQFFGPGTRLTVL.

V gene TRBV27 combines with J gene TRBJ2-5; possibly TRBD2 for D (7 bases). This CDR3 is 12 amino acids long. The germline V gene has CDR1 MNHEY and CDR2 SMNVEV (reference sequence). Trimming stripped 8 bases from V and 7 bases from J, with 14 bases between. The CDR3, as DNA: TGTGCCAGCTCCGAGGGGGGGGCGACCCAGTACTTC. Translated: CASSEGGATQYF.

The V and J genes are TRBV5-8 and TRBJ1-5, with 7 bases aligning to TRBD1. The CDR3 totals 15 residues. V was pared by 4 bases and J by 4 bases, with 8 bases of the junction left unmatched. CDR1 is SGHTS, CDR2 YDEGEE, per germline. CDR3 region: CASSRDDRVNQPQHF. The CDR3 nucleotides are TGTGCCAGCAGCAGGGATGACAGGGTGAATCAGCCCCAGCATTTT.

This clone occurred a few times. This chain's CDR3 is CASSAGVMETQYF. The CDR3 DNA is TGCGCCAGCAGTGCAGGGGTGATGGAGACCCAGTACTTC. The J gene is TRBJ2-5, the V gene TRBV10-1; a weak D match, TRBD1 (6 bases). Between the trimmed V and J ends, which lost 4 bases and 5 bases, there was a span of 11 bases. Germline V gene lookup returns CDR1 WNHNN and CDR2 SYGVQD (reference sequence). This CDR3 contains 13 residues.

The rearrangement uses TRBV19 and TRBJ2-1; D unclear. V lost 11 bases and J 0 bases, leaving 17 bases between the germline ends. CDR1 is LNHDA, CDR2 SQIVND, per germline (reference sequence). The CDR3 is 15 amino acids. The CDR3 region has the DNA TGTGCCTGCAAGGCCGGGTCCTCCTCCTACAATGAGCAGTTCTTC. This sequence encodes CACKAGSSSYNEQFF.

V is TRBV7-9 and J is TRBJ2-2; the match to TRBD2 covers 12 bases. The trim removed 5 bases at V and 4 bases at J, leaving 5 bases unmatched. CDR1 is SEHNR and CDR2 is FQNEAQ in the germline V gene (reference sequence). This CDR3 spans 16 amino acids. CDR3 DNA sequence: TGTGCCAGCAGCATGGGACTAGCGGGTGTCACCGGGGAGCTGTTTTTT. This gives the protein CASSMGLAGVTGELFF.

This clone was observed a single time. The chain has TRBV30 and TRBJ2-5; TRBD1 matches at 8 bases. Germline-derived CDR1 and CDR2 are GTSNPN and SVGIG (reference sequence). V trimming: 8 bases; J trimming: 4 bases; junction bases outside the gene matches: 6. The CDR3 is 12 amino acids. The CDR3 DNA sequence: TGTGCCGGTTGGACAGGGACAGAGACCCAGTACTTC. It translates to CAGWTGTETQYF.

The V and J genes are TRBV6-2 or TRBV6-3 and TRBJ1-1, with TRBD1 matching 8 bases. V lost 0 bases to trimming and J lost 3 bases; unmatched junction nucleotides: 0. This CDR3 comprises 14 residues. Germline CDR1 reads MNHEY; CDR2 reads SVGEGT. The CDR3 coding sequence is TGTGCCAGCAGTTACTCGACAGGGGACACTGAAGCTTTCTTT. Translation gives CASSYSTGDTEAFF.

The chain has TRBV3-1 (or the pseudogene TRBV3-2) and TRBJ2-5; D is undetermined. CDR1 is LGHDT, CDR2 YNNKEL, per germline (reference sequence). The V and J ends lost 4 bases and 0 bases respectively, with 12 bases between them. The CDR3 runs 15 residues. This CDR3 is CASSPAPAYQETQYF. The CDR3 bases are TGTGCCAGCAGCCCCGCCCCTGCGTACCAAGAGACCCAGTACTTC.

The chain joins TRBV5-3 to TRBJ2-7, with 7 nucleotides matching TRBD2. TRBV5-3 is designated an ORF whose function remains uncertain. This CDR3 is 17 amino acids long. J was trimmed by 4 bases and V by 4 bases; bases with no gene match: 17. CDR3: CARSARKRDGPPYEQYF. CDR3 bases: TGTGCCAGAAGCGCGAGGAAGCGGGATGGCCCTCCTTACGAGCAGTACTTC.

The chain combines TRBV2 with TRBJ2-7; possible D gene TRBD2, 6 bases. CDR3 length: 12 residues. V shed 3 bases and J shed 4 bases, with 7 bases lying between them. Per the germline V gene, CDR1 is SNHLY and CDR2 is FYNNEI. CDR3 in DNA: TGTGCCAGCAGTGATCGGGGGTACGAGCAGTACTTC. Amino acid sequence: CASSDRGYEQYF.

The chain uses TRBV12-3 or TRBV12-4 and TRBJ1-1; D is unclear. V was clipped by 2 bases and J by 6 bases, with 7 bases between them. This CDR3 region has 12 residues. CDR3 amino acids: CASSLNSAEAFF. CDR3 sequence (DNA): TGTGCCAGCAGTTTAAATTCCGCTGAAGCTTTCTTT.

This chain joins TRBV20-1 and TRBJ1-2; D gene unclear. The CDR3 contains 11 residues. Deletions cut 7 bases from V and 0 bases from J, with 6 bases between. CDR1 and CDR2 (germline): DFQATT, SNEGSKA (reference sequence). Here the CDR3 reads CSVRANYGYTF. CDR3 bases: TGCAGTGTCCGGGCTAACTATGGCTACACCTTC.

The chain joins TRBV24-1 to TRBJ2-7, with TRBD2 identical over 8 bases. The CDR3 loop spans 15 amino acids. V was clipped by 3 bases and J by 3 bases; unmatched bases: 6. Germline assignment: CDR1 KGHDR and CDR2 SFDVKD. The CDR3 spells CATSDNTGGVYEQYF. The CDR3 bases are TGTGCCACCAGTGATAACACGGGGGGGGTCTACGAGCAGTACTTC.

The chain links TRBV19 to TRBJ2-7; no clear D. Germline V gives CDR1 LNHDA, CDR2 SQIVND (reference sequence). Trimming removed 4 bases at V and 3 bases at J, with 4 bases between. CDR3 size: 11 residues. CDR3 in amino acids: CASSTLYEQYF. CDR3 DNA: TGTGCCAGTAGTACCCTCTACGAGCAGTACTTC.

A few counts support this clone. For the CDR3, the DNA is TGTGCCAGCACTAATTTGCGGGGGGTCAATGAAAAACTGTTTTTT. This sequence encodes CASTNLRGVNEKLFF. The gene calls are TRBV27 and TRBJ1-4; TRBD1 is a possible D gene (5 bases). Per the germline V gene, CDR1 is MNHEY and CDR2 is SMNVEV (reference sequence). V lost 7 bases, J lost 5 bases, and 17 bases lay in between. The CDR3 sequence is 15 residues long.